Included here is one TCR beta chain sequence, with context. Its cognate antigen has yet to be identified. This record belongs to a study of T cells in women clearing cervical HPV infection listed by TCRdb under 2018. In the study overall: Cases were approximately 25 women with histologically confirmed HPV16-related CIN3 or worse, including a couple of invasive cancers. A median age of approximately 30 years was observed in cases versus 37 to 40 in controls, and no significant differences in baseline characteristics were found. Blood from cases was collected at the visit where the lesion was first found, while blood from controls was collected once the infection could no longer be detected. Among cases, blood sampling came a median of approximately 150 days after lesion detection, with an interquartile range of about 80 to 220 days. The parent cohort enrolled around 9,800 women aged 18 or older in Guanacaste, Costa Rica, during about 1993 to 1994 and followed them for roughly seven years. Cases and controls were matched on year of sample collection and on age within five years. Since HLA typing was available for only a few women, HLA type could not be ruled out as a confounder. Controls were over 20 women whose single incident HPV16 infection cleared within 12 months without precancer or cancer developing. Nested within Costa Rica's Guanacaste HPV Natural History Study, an exploratory proof-of-principle case-control study compared TCR repertoires across cervical HPV16 outcomes. As quality controls, five blinded duplicates were added to each group, bringing the total to 60 or so samples made up of roughly 50 participants and about 10 replicates.

Every participant had a single incident cervical HPV16 infection, and women with prevalent HPV16 infections were excluded. Cervical HPV DNA was detected with MY09/MY11 PCR, and genotyping was done by dot-blot hybridization. Roughly 15 mL of heparinized blood was centrifuged, after which the buffy coat was aliquoted, frozen at -30 degrees C, and then stored at -80 degrees C. QIAGEN kits were used to extract genomic DNA from the buffy coat specimens. General conclusions and limits of the study: TCR repertoire richness was significantly higher in CIN3+ cases than in controls across sequencing depths, while evenness did not differ. By combining richness with V gene abundances, random forest classifiers separated cases from controls with an estimated AUC of 0.83. The cross-sectional design could not show whether the associations came before the infection or were a result of it, and neither effector/memory subsets nor HPV-specific T cells were isolated. T-cell numbers per sample were unknown, so richness differences could reflect varying T-cell content rather than repertoire biology.

The immunoSEQ assay used multiplex PCR to amplify TCR beta CDR3 regions from an average of about 1,200 ng of genomic DNA per sample. The assay corrected primer bias using a complete synthetic TCR repertoire to establish an amplification baseline. The amplicons were sequenced using the Illumina platform. The authors' analysis ran thus. Sequence errors were corrected by clustering with frequency ratios and a modified nearest-neighbor algorithm, and the sequences were then analyzed in the immunoSEQ Analyzer using IMGT gene definitions. At each rarefaction depth, TCR richness and evenness were averaged over 20 rarefaction repeats, and samples with fewer sequences than the depth were excluded. Wilcoxon rank sum tests with FDR correction were used to compare relative abundances of V, D and J genes between the groups. For the blinded duplicates, the intraclass correlation was 95.6% for TCR richness and averaged about 76% across about 70 gene segments. Imported from immuneACCESS, the table was reduced by TCRdb to in-frame sequences with V and J called. These copies leave out some clones; in studies compared against another copy, an unresolved V gene accounts for under half, and the cause of the remainder is not known. D and trimming come from the DNA, and the V and J calls and clone size come from that table. The table for this sample records some 24,000 clones. The ten largest clonotypes hold about 5% of the sample.

The sample consisted of blood buffy coat. The source of this sequence is a woman between 18 and 70 years old with a cervical HPV16 infection that either progressed to CIN3+ or cleared (not recorded which).

The CDR3 region: CASSEEGRQPQHF. The CDR3 DNA, read in part, is TGTGCCAGCAGTGAAGAGGGCAGGCAGCCC. The chain links TRBV2 with TRBJ1-5, with no confident D gene call. The read comes to an end 3 residues before the CDR3 does, leaving the germline J gene to fill in the end. V sheds 1 base and J sheds 7 bases, leaving 8 bases between their ends. From a lookup of the germline V gene, CDR1 and CDR2 are SNHLY and FYNNEI. Spanning cysteine to phenylalanine, the CDR3 consists of 13 amino acids. Sequencing covers 30 bases of the CDR3, shown here with the frame starting at base 1.